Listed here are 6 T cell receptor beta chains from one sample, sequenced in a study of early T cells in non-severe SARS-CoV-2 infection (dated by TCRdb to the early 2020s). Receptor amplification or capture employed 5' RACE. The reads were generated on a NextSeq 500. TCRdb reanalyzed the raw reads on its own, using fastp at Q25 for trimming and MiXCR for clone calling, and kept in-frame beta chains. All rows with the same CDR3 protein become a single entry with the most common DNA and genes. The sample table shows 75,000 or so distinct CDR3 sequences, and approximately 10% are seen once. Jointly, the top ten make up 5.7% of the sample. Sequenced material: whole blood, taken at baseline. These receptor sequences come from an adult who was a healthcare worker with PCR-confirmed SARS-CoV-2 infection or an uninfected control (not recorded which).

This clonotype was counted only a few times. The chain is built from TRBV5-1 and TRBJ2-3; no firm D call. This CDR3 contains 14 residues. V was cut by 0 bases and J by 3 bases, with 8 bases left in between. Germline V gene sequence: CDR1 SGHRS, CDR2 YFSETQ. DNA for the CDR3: TGCGCCAGCAGCTTGGCTCAGTCGACAGATACGCAGTATTTT. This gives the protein CASSLAQSTDTQYF.

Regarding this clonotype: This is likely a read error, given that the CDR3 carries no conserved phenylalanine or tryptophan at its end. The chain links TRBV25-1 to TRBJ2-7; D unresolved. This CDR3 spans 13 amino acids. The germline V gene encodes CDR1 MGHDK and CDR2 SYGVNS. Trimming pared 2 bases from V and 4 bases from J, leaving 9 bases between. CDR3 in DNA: TGTGCCAGCAGTGAACCCTGGGGTTACGAGCAGTACTAC. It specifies CASSEPWGYEQYY.

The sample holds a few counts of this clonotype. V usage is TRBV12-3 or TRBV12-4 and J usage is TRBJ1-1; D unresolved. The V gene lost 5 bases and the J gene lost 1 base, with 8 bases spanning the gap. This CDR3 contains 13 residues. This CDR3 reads CASSLQRNTEAFF. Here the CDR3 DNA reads TGTGCCAGCAGTCTACAGCGGAACACTGAAGCTTTCTTT.

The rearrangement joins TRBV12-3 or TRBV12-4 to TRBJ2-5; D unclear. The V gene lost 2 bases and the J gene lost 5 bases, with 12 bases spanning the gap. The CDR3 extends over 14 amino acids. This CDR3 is CASSLFSLEETQYF. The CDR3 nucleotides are TGTGCCAGCAGTTTATTCTCCTTGGAGGAGACCCAGTACTTC.

CDR3: CASSPSILAGGTDTQYF. The CDR3 nucleotides are TGTGCCAGCTCACCATCCATACTAGCGGGAGGAACAGATACGCAGTATTTT. The J gene is TRBJ2-3, the V gene TRBV18; 12 bases map to TRBD2. Per germline, CDR1 KGHSH and CDR2 LQKENI. The CDR3 covers 17 residues. V lost 2 bases and J lost 3; bases outside the gene matches: 6.

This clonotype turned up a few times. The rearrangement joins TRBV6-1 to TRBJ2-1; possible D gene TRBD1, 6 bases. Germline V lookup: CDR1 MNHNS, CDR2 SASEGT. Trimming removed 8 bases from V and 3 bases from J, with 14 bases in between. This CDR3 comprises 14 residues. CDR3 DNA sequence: TGTGCCAGCCCTCCGACAGGAGACTACAATGAGCAGTTCTTC. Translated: CASPPTGDYNEQFF.